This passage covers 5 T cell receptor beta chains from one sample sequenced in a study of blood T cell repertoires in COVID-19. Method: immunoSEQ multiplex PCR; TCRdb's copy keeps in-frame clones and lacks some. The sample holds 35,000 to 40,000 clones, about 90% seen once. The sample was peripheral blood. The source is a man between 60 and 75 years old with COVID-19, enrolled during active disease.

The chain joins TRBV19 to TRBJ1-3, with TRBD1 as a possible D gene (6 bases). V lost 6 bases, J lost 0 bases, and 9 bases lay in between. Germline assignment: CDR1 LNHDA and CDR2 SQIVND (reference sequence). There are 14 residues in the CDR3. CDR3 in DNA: TGTGCCAGTAGGCGGACAGACTCTGGAAACACCATATATTTT. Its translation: CASRRTDSGNTIYF. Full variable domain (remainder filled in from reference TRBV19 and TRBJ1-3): DGGITQSPKYLFRKEGQNVTLSCEQNLNHDAMYWYRQDPGQGLRLIYYSQIVNDFQKGDIAEGYSVSREKKESFPLTVTSAQKNPTAFYLCASRRTDSGNTIYFGEGSWLTVV.

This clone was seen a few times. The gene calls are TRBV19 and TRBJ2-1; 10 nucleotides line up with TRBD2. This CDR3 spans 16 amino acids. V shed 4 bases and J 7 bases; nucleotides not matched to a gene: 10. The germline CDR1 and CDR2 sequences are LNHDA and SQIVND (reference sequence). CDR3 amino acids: CASSSGRAGGRNEQFF. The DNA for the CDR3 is TGTGCCAGTAGTAGTGGGCGAGCGGGAGGGCGGAATGAGCAGTTCTTC.

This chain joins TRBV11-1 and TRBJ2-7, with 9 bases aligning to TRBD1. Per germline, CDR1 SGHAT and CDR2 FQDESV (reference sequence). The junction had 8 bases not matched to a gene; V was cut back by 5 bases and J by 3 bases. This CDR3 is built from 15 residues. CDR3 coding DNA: TGTGCCAGCAGCCCTCCGGGACAGGGCTTCTACGAGCAGTACTTC. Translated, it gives CASSPPGQGFYEQYF.

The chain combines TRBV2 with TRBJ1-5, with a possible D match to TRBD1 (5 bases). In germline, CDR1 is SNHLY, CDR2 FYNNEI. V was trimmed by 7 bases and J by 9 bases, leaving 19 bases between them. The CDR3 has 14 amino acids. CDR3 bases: TGTGCCAGCACCCCTCGGGGGAGTAACTTGCCCCAGCATTTT. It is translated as CASTPRGSNLPQHF. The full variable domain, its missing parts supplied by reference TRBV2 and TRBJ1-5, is EPEVTQTPSHQVTQMGQEVILRCVPISNHLYFYWYRQILGQKVEFLVSFYNNEISEKSEIFDDQFSVERPDGSNFTLKIRSTKLEDSAMYFCASTPRGSNLPQHFGDGTRLSIL.

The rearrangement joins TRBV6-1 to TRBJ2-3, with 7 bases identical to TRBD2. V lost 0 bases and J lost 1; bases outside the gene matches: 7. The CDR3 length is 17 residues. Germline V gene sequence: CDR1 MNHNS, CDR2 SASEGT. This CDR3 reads CASSEAASGLGTDTQYF. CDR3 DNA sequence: TGTGCCAGCAGTGAAGCTGCTAGCGGCCTCGGCACAGATACGCAGTATTTT.